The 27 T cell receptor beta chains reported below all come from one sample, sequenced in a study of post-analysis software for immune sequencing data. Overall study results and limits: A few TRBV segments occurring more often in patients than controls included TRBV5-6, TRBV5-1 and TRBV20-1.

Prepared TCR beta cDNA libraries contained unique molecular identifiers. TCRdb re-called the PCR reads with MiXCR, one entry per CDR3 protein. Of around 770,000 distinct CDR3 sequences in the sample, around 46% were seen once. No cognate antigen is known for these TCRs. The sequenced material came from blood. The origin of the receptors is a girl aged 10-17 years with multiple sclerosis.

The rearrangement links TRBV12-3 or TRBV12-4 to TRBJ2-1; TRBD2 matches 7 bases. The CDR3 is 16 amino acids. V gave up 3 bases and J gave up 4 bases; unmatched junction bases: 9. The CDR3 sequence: CASSFPQRGGYNEQFF. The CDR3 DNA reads TGTGCCAGCAGTTTTCCACAGCGGGGTGGATACAATGAGCAGTTCTTC.

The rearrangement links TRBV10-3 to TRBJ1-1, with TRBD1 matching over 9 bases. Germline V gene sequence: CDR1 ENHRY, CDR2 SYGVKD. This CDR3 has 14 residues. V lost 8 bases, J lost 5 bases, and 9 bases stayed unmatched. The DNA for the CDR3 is TGTGCCATCGGGGACAGGGCCGAAGGGACTGAAGCTTTCTTT. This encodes CAIGDRAEGTEAFF.

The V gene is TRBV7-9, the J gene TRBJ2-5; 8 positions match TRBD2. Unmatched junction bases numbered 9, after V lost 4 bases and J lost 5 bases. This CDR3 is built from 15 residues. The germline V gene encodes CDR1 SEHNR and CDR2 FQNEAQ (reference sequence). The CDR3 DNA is TGTGCCAGCAGCTCCCCGGGACTAGGAAGGGAGACCCAGTACTTC. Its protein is CASSSPGLGRETQYF. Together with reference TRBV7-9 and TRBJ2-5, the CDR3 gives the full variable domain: DTGVSQNPRHKITKRGQNVTFRCDPISEHNRLYWYRQTLGQGPEFLTYFQNEAQLEKSRLLSDRFSAERPKGSFSTLEIQRTEQGDSAMYLCASSSPGLGRETQYFGPGTRLLVL.

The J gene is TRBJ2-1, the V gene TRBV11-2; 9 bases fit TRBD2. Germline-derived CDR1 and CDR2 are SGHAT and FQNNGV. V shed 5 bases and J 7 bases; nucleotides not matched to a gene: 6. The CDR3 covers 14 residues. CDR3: CASSGPGLANEQFF. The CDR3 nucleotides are TGTGCCAGCAGCGGCCCGGGACTAGCAAATGAGCAGTTCTTC.

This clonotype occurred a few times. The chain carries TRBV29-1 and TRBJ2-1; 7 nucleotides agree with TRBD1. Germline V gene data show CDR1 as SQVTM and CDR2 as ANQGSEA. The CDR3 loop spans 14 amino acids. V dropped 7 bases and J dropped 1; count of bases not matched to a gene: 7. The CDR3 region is CSAPGTVSYNEQFF. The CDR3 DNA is TGCAGCGCCCCGGGGACAGTATCCTACAATGAGCAGTTCTTC.

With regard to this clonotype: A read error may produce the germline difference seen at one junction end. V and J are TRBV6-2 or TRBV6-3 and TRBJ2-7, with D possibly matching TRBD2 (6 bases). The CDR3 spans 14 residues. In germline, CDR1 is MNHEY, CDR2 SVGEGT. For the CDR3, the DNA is TGTACCAGCAGTTACGGGGGTCGTCCGTACGAGCAGTACTTC. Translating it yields CTSSYGGRPYEQYF.

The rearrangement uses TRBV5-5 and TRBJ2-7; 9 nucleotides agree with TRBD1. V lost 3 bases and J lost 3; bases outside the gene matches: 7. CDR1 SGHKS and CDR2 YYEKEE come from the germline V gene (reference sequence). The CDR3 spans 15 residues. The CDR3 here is CASSYRTGDFYEQYF. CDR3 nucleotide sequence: TGTGCCAGCAGCTACCGGACAGGGGATTTCTACGAGCAGTACTTC. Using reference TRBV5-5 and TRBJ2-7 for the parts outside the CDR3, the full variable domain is DAGVTQSPTHLIKTRGQQVTLRCSPISGHKSVSWYQQVLGQGPQFIFQYYEKEERGRGNFPDRFSARQFPNYSSELNVNALLLGDSALYLCASSYRTGDFYEQYFGPGTRLTVT.

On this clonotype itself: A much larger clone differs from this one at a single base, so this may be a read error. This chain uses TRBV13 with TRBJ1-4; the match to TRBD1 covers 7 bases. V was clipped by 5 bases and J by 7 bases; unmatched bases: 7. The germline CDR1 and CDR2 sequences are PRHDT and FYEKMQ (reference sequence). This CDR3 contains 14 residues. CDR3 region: CASSGGTVAEKLFF. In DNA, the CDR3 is TGTGCCAGCAGCGGCGGGACAGTGGCTGAAAAACTGTTTTTT.

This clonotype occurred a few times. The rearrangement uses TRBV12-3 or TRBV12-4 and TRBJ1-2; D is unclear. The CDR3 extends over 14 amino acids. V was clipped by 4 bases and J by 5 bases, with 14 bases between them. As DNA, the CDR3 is TGTGCCAGCAGTTCCTCGGGCAGTATGTATGGCTACACCTTC. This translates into CASSSSGSMYGYTF.

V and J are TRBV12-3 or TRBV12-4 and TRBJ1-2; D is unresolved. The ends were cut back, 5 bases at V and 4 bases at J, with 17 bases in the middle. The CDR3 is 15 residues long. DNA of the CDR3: TGTGCCAGCAGTCCATCGCCGGAGGACCTCTATGGCTACACCTTC. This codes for CASSPSPEDLYGYTF.

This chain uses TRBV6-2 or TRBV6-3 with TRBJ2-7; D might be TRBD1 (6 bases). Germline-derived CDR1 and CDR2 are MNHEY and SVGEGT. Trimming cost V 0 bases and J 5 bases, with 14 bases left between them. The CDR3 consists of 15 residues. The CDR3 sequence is CASSYSELAGDEQYF. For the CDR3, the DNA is TGTGCCAGCAGTTACTCGGAGCTAGCAGGGGACGAGCAGTACTTC.

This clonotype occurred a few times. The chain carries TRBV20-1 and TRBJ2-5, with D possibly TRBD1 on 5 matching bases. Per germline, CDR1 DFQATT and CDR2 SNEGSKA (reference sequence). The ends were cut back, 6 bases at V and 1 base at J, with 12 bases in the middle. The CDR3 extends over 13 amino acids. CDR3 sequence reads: CSAPGPGQETQYF. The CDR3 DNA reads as TGCAGTGCCCCAGGGCCAGGCCAAGAGACCCAGTACTTC.

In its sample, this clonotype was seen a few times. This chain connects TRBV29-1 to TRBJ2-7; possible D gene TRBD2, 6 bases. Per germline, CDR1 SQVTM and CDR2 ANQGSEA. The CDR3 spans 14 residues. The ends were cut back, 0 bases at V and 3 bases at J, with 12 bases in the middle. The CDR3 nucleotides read TGCAGCGTTGAAGAACGCGGGGTCGACTACGAGCAGTACTTC. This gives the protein CSVEERGVDYEQYF.

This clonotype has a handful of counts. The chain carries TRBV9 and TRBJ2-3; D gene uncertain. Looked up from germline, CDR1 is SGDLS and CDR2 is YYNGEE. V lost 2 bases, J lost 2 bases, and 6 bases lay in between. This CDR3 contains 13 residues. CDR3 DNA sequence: TGTGCCAGCAGCGTGTGGACCACAGATACGCAGTATTTT. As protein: CASSVWTTDTQYF.

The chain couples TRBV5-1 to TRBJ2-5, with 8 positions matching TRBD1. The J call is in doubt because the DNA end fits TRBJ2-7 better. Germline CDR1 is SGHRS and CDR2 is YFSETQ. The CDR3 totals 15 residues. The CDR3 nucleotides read TGCGCCAGCAGCCCACGGACAGGGCCCCAATACGAGCAGTACTTC. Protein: CASSPRTGPQYEQYF.

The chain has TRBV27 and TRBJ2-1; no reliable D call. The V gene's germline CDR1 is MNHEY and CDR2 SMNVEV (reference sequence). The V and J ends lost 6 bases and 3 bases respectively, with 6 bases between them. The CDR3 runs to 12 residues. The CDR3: CASSGVYNEQFF. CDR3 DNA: TGTGCCAGCAGCGGCGTCTACAATGAGCAGTTCTTC.

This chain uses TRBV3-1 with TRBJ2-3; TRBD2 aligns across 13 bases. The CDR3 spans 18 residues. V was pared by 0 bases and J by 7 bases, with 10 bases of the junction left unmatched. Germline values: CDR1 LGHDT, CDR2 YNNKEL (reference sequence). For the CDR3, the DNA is TGTGCCAGCAGCCAAGAAGGTCGACTAGCGGGAGGCCTCAATACGCAGTATTTT. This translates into CASSQEGRLAGGLNTQYF.

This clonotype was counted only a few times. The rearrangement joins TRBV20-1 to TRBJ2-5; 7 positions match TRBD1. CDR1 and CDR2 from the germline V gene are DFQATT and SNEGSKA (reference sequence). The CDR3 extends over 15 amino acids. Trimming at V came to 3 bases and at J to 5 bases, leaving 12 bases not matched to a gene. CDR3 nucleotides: TGCAGTGCTAGTATCGACAGGGTATATGGGGAGACCCAGTACTTC. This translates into CSASIDRVYGETQYF.

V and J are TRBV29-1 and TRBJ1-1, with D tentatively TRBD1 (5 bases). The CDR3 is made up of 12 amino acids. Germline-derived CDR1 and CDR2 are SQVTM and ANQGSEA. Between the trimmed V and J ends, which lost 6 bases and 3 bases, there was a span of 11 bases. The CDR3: CSVQVGHTEAFF. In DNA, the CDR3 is TGCAGCGTCCAAGTGGGGCACACTGAAGCTTTCTTT.

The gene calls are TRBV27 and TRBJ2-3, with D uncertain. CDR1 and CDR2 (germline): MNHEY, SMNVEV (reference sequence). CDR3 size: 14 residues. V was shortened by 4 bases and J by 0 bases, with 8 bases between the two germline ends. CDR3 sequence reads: CASSSAVSTDTQYF. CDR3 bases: TGTGCCAGCAGTTCGGCGGTGAGCACAGATACGCAGTATTTT.

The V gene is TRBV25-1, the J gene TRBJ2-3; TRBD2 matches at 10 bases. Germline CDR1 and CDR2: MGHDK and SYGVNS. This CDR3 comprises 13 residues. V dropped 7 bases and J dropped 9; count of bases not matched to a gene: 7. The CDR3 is CASNQAGGLTQYF. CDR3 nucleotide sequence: TGTGCCAGCAATCAAGCGGGAGGGTTGACGCAGTATTTT. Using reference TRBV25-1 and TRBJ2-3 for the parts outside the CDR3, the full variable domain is EADIYQTPRYLVIGTGKKITLECSQTMGHDKMYWYQQDPGMELHLIHYSYGVNSTEKGDLSSESTVSRIRTEHFPLTLESARPSHTSQYLCASNQAGGLTQYFGPGTRLTVL.

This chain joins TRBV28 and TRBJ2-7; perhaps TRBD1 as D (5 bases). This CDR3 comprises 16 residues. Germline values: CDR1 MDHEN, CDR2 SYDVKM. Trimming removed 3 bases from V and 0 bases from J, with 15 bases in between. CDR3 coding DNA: TGTGCCAGCAGTTTTGACAGATCATTCTCCTCCTACGAGCAGTACTTC. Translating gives CASSFDRSFSSYEQYF.

This chain's CDR3 is CSVGAGAGNQPQHF. CDR3 bases: TGCAGCGTTGGCGCAGGGGCAGGCAATCAGCCCCAGCATTTT. This chain joins TRBV29-1 and TRBJ1-5; D possibly corresponds to TRBD1 (6 bases). V was shortened by 4 bases and J by 2 bases, with 12 bases between the two germline ends. The CDR3 covers 14 residues. In germline, CDR1 is SQVTM, CDR2 ANQGSEA.

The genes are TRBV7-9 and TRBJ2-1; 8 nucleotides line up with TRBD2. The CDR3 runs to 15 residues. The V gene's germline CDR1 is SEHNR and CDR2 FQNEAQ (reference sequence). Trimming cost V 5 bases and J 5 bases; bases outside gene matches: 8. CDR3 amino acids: CASSKAGDVDNEQFF. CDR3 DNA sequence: TGTGCCAGCAGCAAAGCGGGGGATGTCGACAATGAGCAGTTCTTC. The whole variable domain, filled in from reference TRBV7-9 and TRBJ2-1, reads DTGVSQNPRHKITKRGQNVTFRCDPISEHNRLYWYRQTLGQGPEFLTYFQNEAQLEKSRLLSDRFSAERPKGSFSTLEIQRTEQGDSAMYLCASSKAGDVDNEQFFGPGTRLTVL.

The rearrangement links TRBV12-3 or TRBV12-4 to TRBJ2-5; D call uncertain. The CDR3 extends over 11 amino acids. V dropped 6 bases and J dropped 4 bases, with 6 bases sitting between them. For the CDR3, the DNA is TGTGCCAGCAGCCAATCAGAGACCCAGTACTTC. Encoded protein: CASSQSETQYF.

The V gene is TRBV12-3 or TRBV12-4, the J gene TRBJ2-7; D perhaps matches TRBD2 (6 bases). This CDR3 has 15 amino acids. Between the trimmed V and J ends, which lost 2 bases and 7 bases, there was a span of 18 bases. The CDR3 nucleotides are TGTGCCAGCAGTTTATTGGCGGCGGGGAGAAATGAGCAGTACTTC. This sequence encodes CASSLLAAGRNEQYF.

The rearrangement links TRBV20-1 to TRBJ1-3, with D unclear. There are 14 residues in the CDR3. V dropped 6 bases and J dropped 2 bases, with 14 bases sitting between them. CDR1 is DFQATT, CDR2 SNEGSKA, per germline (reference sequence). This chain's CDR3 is CSAPLPGAGNTIYF. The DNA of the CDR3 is TGCAGTGCCCCACTTCCGGGCGCTGGAAACACCATATATTTT.